This TCR beta chain was retrieved from a study of shared clonotypes between healthy human individuals. Study-level results: Sampling was confined to blood; repertoires within tissues likely differ.

At a deep level, the assay was run. The repertoire was sequenced with immunoSEQ multiplex PCR; TCRdb's copy has only in-frame clones and lacks some. The sample carries 1,500,000 or so clones, just under 99% recorded once. The CDR3 is made up of 16 amino acids. Trimming removed 5 bases from V and 4 bases from J; junction bases left unmatched: 10. Germline assignment: CDR1 SEHNR and CDR2 FQNEAQ (reference sequence). Comments on this clone: Antigen specificity is unknown.

Donors comprised only Caucasian adults living in Nashville, Tennessee. The chain joins TRBV7-9 to TRBJ2-1, with TRBD1 matching over 8 bases. This receptor was obtained from a young man in good health. Material for sequencing was naive CD4+ T cells sorted from blood. Subset indicated: CD45RA+ positively selected. CDR3 in amino acids: CASSRGQGTYYNEQFF. The CDR3 DNA sequence: TGTGCCAGCAGCCGCGGACAGGGTACTTATTACAATGAGCAGTTCTTC.